The source of this T cell receptor (beta chain) is a study of technical replicates of blood from a few donors. The J segment lost 10 bases and the V segment lost 0 bases, leaving 6 bases of the junction unmatched. The CDR3 has 14 amino acids. CDR1 SGHRS and CDR2 YFSETQ come from the germline V gene. The data were produced by immunoSEQ multiplex PCR, yet TCRdb's version contains in-frame clones alone and is incomplete. In the table there are 100,000 or so clones, around 96% of which are singletons. Sequenced input: T cells isolated from PBMCs. This receptor was identified in a human donor in good health. This chain uses TRBV5-1 with TRBJ2-1; 8 bases are shared with TRBD1. The CDR3 bases are TGCGCCAGCAGCTTGGCAGGGGGCGTGGACGAGCAGTTCTTC. Protein: CASSLAGGVDEQFF.